Listed below are T cell receptor beta chains from one sample, sequenced in a study of metastatic and nonmetastatic thyroid tumors. TCRdb re-called the PCR reads via MiXCR. The sample lists fewer than 35,000 clones, 15% to 20% occurring once. The specimen sequenced was blood. Receptors were obtained from a female donor with papillary thyroid cancer or a benign thyroid nodule (not recorded which). Some clones in this sample may be carry-over from other donors' samples. Each CDR3 is given with its conserved first and last residue. A D gene is named only where the DNA matches it firmly. The listing skips clone size in some rows; elsewhere it reads once, few, many or a size class.

D gene,V gene,J gene,clone size,CDR3 protein,CDR3 DNA
-,TRBV4-3,TRBJ2-2,-,CASRLGTDANTGELFF,TGCGCCAGCAGACTGGGTACGGACGCGAACACCGGGGAGCTGTTTTTT
-,TRBV7-9,TRBJ2-7,once,CASSPSPGPTYEQYF,TGCGCCAGCAGCCCGTCGCCTGGCCCCACCTACGAGCAGTACTTC
-,TRBV7-9,TRBJ2-7,-,CASSTTSREQYF,TGTGCCAGCAGCACTACTAGTCGGGAGCAGTACTTC
TRBD2,TRBV6-4,TRBJ2-1,medium-sized,CASSDSSGAPSEQFF,TGTGCCAGCAGTGATTCTAGCGGGGCACCAAGTGAGCAGTTCTTC
-,TRBV5-1,TRBJ2-5,once,CASSPGASQETQYF,TGTGCCAGCAGCCCGGGGGCCAGCCAAGAGACCCAGTACTTC
-,TRBV11-2,TRBJ1-1,many,CASSFLNTEAFF,TGTGCCAGCAGCTTTCTGAACACTGAAGCTTTCTTT
-,TRBV11-3,TRBJ2-7,many,CASSLEGGSYEQYF,TGTGCCAGCAGCTTAGAAGGCGGCTCCTACGAGCAGTACTTC
-,TRBV20-1,TRBJ1-3,many,CSATLTTGSGNTIYF,TGCAGTGCAACGTTGACTACAGGGTCTGGAAACACCATATATTTT
-,TRBV27,TRBJ2-3,few,CASQTYSEGSDTQYF,TGTGCCAGCCAAACATATTCCGAAGGGTCAGATACGCAGTATTTT
-,TRBV19,TRBJ2-7,many,CASSIDRFGRAYEQYF,TGTGCCAGTAGTATAGATCGCTTCGGACGAGCCTACGAGCAGTACTTC
TRBD1,TRBV19,TRBJ2-1,many,CASSARTGHTLYNEQFF,TGTGCCAGTAGTGCTAGGACAGGCCATACCCTATACAATGAGCAGTTCTTC
TRBD2,TRBV4-1,TRBJ2-1,-,CASSQATSGIGSYNEQFF,TGCGCCAGCAGCCAGGCCACTAGCGGCATAGGTTCCTACAATGAGCAGTTCTTC
TRBD1,TRBV7-8,TRBJ2-2,many,CASSEGTANTGELFF,TGTGCCAGCAGCGAAGGGACAGCGAACACCGGGGAGCTGTTTTTT
TRBD2,TRBV28,TRBJ2-1,many,CASSHLSAGGSHEQFF,TGTGCCAGCAGCCATCTCTCCGCGGGAGGTTCGCATGAGCAGTTCTTC
-,TRBV10-3,TRBJ2-2,-,CAIGWDQNTWELFF,TGTGCCATCGGTTGGGACCAGAACACCTGGGAGCTGTTTTTT
TRBD2,TRBV6-2/TRBV6-3,TRBJ2-1,many,CASRPRGVAGQYNEQFF,TGTGCCAGCAGACCCCGCGGGGTAGCGGGTCAATACAATGAGCAGTTCTTC
TRBD2,TRBV24-1,TRBJ2-1,-,CATSDGWSAGLYNEQFF,TGTGCCACCAGTGATGGGTGGTCAGCGGGATTGTACAATGAGCAGTTCTTC
-,TRBV30,TRBJ1-2,-,CTWSDGLHAPGYTF,TGTACCTGGAGTGACGGATTGCATGCACCTGGCTACACCTTC
TRBD1,TRBV29-1,TRBJ2-3,many,CSGIGTGGRYTQYF,TGCAGCGGGATTGGGACAGGGGGCAGGTATACGCAGTATTTT
-,TRBV13,TRBJ1-1,many,CASSFGQVNTEAFF,TGTGCCAGCAGCTTCGGGCAGGTGAACACTGAAGCTTTCTTT
-,TRBV6-1,TRBJ1-1,many,CASSGLRGTQNTEAFF,TGTGCCAGCAGTGGGCTTAGGGGGACTCAGAACACTGAAGCTTTCTTT
-,TRBV2,TRBJ2-2,few,CASRGPTTNTGEPFF,TGTGCCAGCAGAGGACCGACGACGAACACCGGGGAGCCTTTTTTT
TRBD1,TRBV12-3/TRBV12-4,TRBJ1-5,few,CASSNLDRGPLSQPQHF,TGTGCCAGCAGTAACTTGGACAGGGGCCCCCTGAGTCAGCCCCAGCATTTT
TRBD1,TRBV2,TRBJ1-1,few,CASSGQGLNTEGLF,TGTGCCAGCAGTGGACAGGGGTTAAACACTGAAGGTCTCTTT
-,TRBV5-1,TRBJ1-2,many,CASSLDSTNYGYTF,TGCGCCAGCAGCTTGGACAGTACTAACTATGGCTACACCTTC
-,TRBV7-3,TRBJ2-3,many,CASGLTGTDTQYF,TGTGCCAGCGGACTTACAGGCACAGATACGCAGTATTTT
TRBD1,TRBV6-1,TRBJ2-7,medium-sized,CASTPMGTGSYEQYF,TGTGCCAGCACCCCCATGGGGACAGGGTCCTACGAGCAGTACTTC
TRBD1,TRBV5-1,TRBJ2-4,few,CASSLGQQNYLAKDIQYF,TGTGCCAGCAGCCTGGGACAGCAAAATTATCTAGCCAAAGACATTCAGTACTTC
TRBD2,TRBV4-1,TRBJ2-2,many,CASSQDPGLAEHAGELFF,TGCGCCAGCAGCCAAGATCCGGGACTAGCTGAACATGCCGGGGAGCTGTTTTTT
-,TRBV6-6,TRBJ2-2,many,CASSYSPLTGELFF,TGTGCCAGCAGTTACTCTCCACTGACCGGGGAGCTGTTTTTT
-,TRBV27,TRBJ1-1,-,CTSSLLAGGTEAFF,TGTACCAGCAGTTTACTTGCTGGGGGGACTGAAGCTTTCTTT
-,TRBV12-3/TRBV12-4,TRBJ1-2,-,CVSSYMESVYGYTF,TGTGTCAGCAGTTACATGGAGTCAGTCTATGGCTACACCTTC
-,TRBV20-1,TRBJ1-1,-,CSASSRSDSGYNTEAFF,TGCAGTGCTAGCTCCCGCAGTGACTCCGGCTACAACACTGAAGCTTTCTTT
TRBD2,TRBV27,TRBJ2-1,-,CASSFSTSGANNEQFF,TGTGCCAGCAGTTTCTCGACTAGCGGGGCTAACAATGAGCAGTTCTTC
-,TRBV15,TRBJ2-5,-,CATSSRGVTMGETQYF,TGTGCCACCAGCAGCCGAGGCGTAACGATGGGGGAGACCCAGTACTTC
TRBD1,TRBV6-4,TRBJ1-5,many,CASSEGTGTQQPQHF,TGTGCCAGCAGTGAAGGGACAGGGACACAGCAGCCCCAGCATTTT
-,TRBV2,TRBJ2-7,medium-sized,CASNQGMLYEQYF,TGTGCCAGCAATCAAGGGATGCTCTACGAGCAGTACTTC
TRBD1,TRBV14,TRBJ1-1,few,CASSQGWQGAGTEAFF,TGTGCCAGCAGCCAAGGGTGGCAGGGGGCAGGCACTGAAGCTTTCTTT
-,TRBV12-3/TRBV12-4,TRBJ2-3,many,CASRPGLFQDTQYF,TGTGCCAGCAGACCCGGACTGTTTCAGGATACGCAGTATTTT
-,TRBV9,TRBJ2-5,many,CASSVEGGETQYF,TGTGCCAGCAGCGTAGAGGGTGGGGAGACCCAGTACTTC
-,TRBV28,TRBJ2-7,-,CASSPLRAEQYF,TGTGCCAGCAGTCCCTTGAGGGCCGAGCAGTACTTC
-,TRBV5-1,TRBJ1-2,many,CASSLAVVPNYGYTF,TGCGCCAGCAGCTTGGCGGTAGTCCCTAACTATGGCTACACCTTC
-,TRBV20-1,TRBJ1-2,-,CSAHPGQLNYGYTF,TGCAGTGCCCATCCGGGACAACTTAACTATGGCTACACCTTC
-,TRBV6-1,TRBJ1-5,-,CASTEGGNQPHHF,TGTGCCAGCACCGAGGGGGGTAATCAGCCCCATCATTTT
-,TRBV29-1,TRBJ1-1,many,CSVDKQALTEAFF,TGCAGCGTTGACAAACAGGCGTTAACTGAAGCTTTCTTT
-,TRBV9,TRBJ1-1,many,CASSVAQWSTEAFF,TGTGCCAGCAGCGTAGCCCAATGGAGCACTGAAGCTTTCTTT
-,TRBV9,TRBJ2-7,many,CASSVGDEQYF,TGTGCCAGCAGCGTAGGGGACGAGCAGTACTTC
TRBD1,TRBV5-1,TRBJ1-6,many,CASSLDGQGLNSPLHF,TGCGCCAGCAGCTTGGACGGACAGGGTTTGAATTCACCCCTCCACTTT
-,TRBV7-3,TRBJ2-2,many,CASSLNRVLNTGELFF,TGTGCCAGCAGCTTAAATCGGGTCCTGAACACCGGGGAGCTGTTTTTT
-,TRBV29-1,TRBJ2-7,few,CSVNNSYEQYF,TGCAGCGTTAATAACTCCTACGAGCAGTACTTC
TRBD2,TRBV20-1,TRBJ2-1,-,CSARVGGLAGEGTYNEQFF,TGCAGTGCTAGAGTTGGGGGACTAGCGGGAGAGGGGACCTACAATGAGCAGTTCTTC